This T cell receptor beta chain came from a study of T cell responses to AZD1222 COVID-19 vaccine. Study-level information: Pooled together were second doses at about 4 or about 12 weeks. Study findings and constraints: Clonal diversity was possibly underestimated; the donors were predominantly white British and more often female. Unmutated regions of variants are reportedly targeted by nearly half of spike-specific TCRs.

Germline V gene lookup returns CDR1 MNHEY and CDR2 SVGAGI. With V trimmed by 6 bases and J by 4 bases, 5 bases remained unmatched. CDR3 length equals 14 residues. The assay was immunoSEQ multiplex PCR, and TCRdb's table has in-frame clones only and misses some. The data contain 150,000 to 200,000 clones, 85% to 95% of them seen just once; the ten biggest clones take up roughly 3.9%. A note on this clone: Its antigen is not identified.

The clonotype originates from an adult in good health. The chain employs TRBV6-5 and TRBJ1-1, with 10 bases lining up with TRBD1. This specimen was peripheral blood, taken on day 0 of AZD1222 vaccination. CDR3: CASRGQGSATEAFF. In DNA, the CDR3 is TGTGCCAGCAGGGGACAGGGGTCGGCCACTGAAGCTTTCTTT.